This T cell receptor (beta chain) was identified in a study of blood T cell repertoires in COVID-19. Overall study: The United States, Italy and Spain supplied acute and convalescent COVID-19 samples. PBMCs, B-cell-depleted T cells, or T cells provided the cDNA or gDNA that made up the material.

CDR1 is SEHNR and CDR2 is FQNEAQ in the germline V gene (reference sequence). This CDR3 has 17 amino acids. V shed 5 bases, J shed 3 bases, and the junction held 10 bases outside the gene matches. In the authors' workflow: For nucleated cells, counts were estimated from reference gene primer amplification. The repertoire was sequenced with immunoSEQ multiplex PCR; TCRdb's copy has only in-frame clones and lacks some. The V and J calls and the clone size are those of that table, but D and trimming were determined from the DNA. Here the sample spans over 45,000 clones, around 80% being singletons. The chain combines TRBV7-9 with TRBJ2-3, with 11 nucleotides matching TRBD2. The source of this sequence is a human donor in a cohort sampled during active or convalescent COVID-19. The source material was peripheral blood. The CDR3: CASSLEASGGWTDTQYF. The CDR3 nucleotides read TGTGCCAGCAGCCTGGAGGCTAGCGGGGGGTGGACAGATACGCAGTATTTT.